This TCR beta chain was captured by sequencing in a study of shared clonotypes between healthy human individuals. Notes on the study in general: Tissues were not sampled, only blood, and their repertoires likely differ. Naive CD4 clonotypes were shared across a handful of donors at about 5.2%.

The V and J ends lost 1 base and 2 bases, in that order; junction bases with no gene match: 5. The CDR3 contains 16 residues. The germline V gene encodes CDR1 SGHTA and CDR2 FQGNSA. As concerns this clone: No antigen is known for it.

The authors loaded approximately 220 ng DNA, about 30,000 T cell genomes, into sorted-subset replicate PCRs. Using immunoSEQ multiplex PCR, the repertoire was profiled, and TCRdb retains in-frame clones only, with some absent. Here the sample spans 600,000 to 800,000 clones, over 55% being singletons. The TCR was taken from a woman aged 25 to 45 in good health. This rearrangement joins TRBV7-2 to TRBJ2-3, with TRBD2 matching 8 bases. The sequencing input was memory CD4+ T cells sorted from blood. The subset is: CD45RA-negative fraction. This chain's CDR3 is CASSLGISGTTDTQYF. The CDR3 nucleotides read TGTGCCAGCAGCTTAGGAATTAGCGGGACCACAGATACGCAGTATTTT.